The 9 T cell receptor beta chains listed next were all sequenced from one sample in a study of blood T cells in healthy people across ages. A second roughly 7 to 11 cycle PCR used barcoded and J-beta primers. TCRdb processed the 5' RACE reads anew with MiXCR; each CDR3 protein has one entry. The sample shows 800,000 to 950,000 distinct CDR3 sequences, around 48% of them seen only once. Sequencing was performed on blood. The receptors stem from a man aged 25 to 40 in good health.

This clonotype was found a few times. The J gene is TRBJ2-4, the V gene TRBV6-5; D is perhaps TRBD1 (5 bases). V was shortened by 0 bases and J by 7 bases, with 13 bases between the two germline ends. Germline CDR1 MNHEY, CDR2 SVGAGI. This CDR3 contains 15 residues. CDR3 nucleotide sequence: TGTGCCAGCAGTTACTCGACCTCAGGGCAGAACATTCAGTACTTC. It translates to CASSYSTSGQNIQYF.

The V call is TRBV6-2 or TRBV6-3, the J call TRBJ2-3, with 13 nucleotides matching TRBD2. J was trimmed by 5 bases and V by 6 bases; bases with no gene match: 5. The length of the CDR3 is 15 residues. The germline V gene encodes CDR1 MNHEY and CDR2 SVGEGT. This chain's CDR3 is CASSPGLAGLDTQYF. CDR3 bases: TGTGCCAGCAGCCCGGGACTAGCGGGGTTAGATACGCAGTATTTT.

This clonotype showed up just a few times. J is TRBJ2-7 and V is TRBV5-8; D gene uncertain. Trimming pared 0 bases from V and 4 bases from J, leaving 14 bases between. CDR3 length: 15 amino acids. The germline V gene encodes CDR1 SGHTS and CDR2 YDEGEE. CDR3 sequence (DNA): TGTGCCAGCAGCTTGGGAACTCCCAGTGGGTACGAGCAGTACTTC. Translation: CASSLGTPSGYEQYF.

This rearrangement joins TRBV20-1 to TRBJ1-5, with a possible D match to TRBD1 (5 bases). Germline V gene data show CDR1 as DFQATT and CDR2 as SNEGSKA (reference sequence). This CDR3 is 15 amino acids long. Trimming took 4 bases from V and 2 from J, leaving 15 bases between them. CDR3 protein: CSAILSEGRNQPQHF. DNA of the CDR3: TGCAGTGCTATCCTAAGCGAGGGACGCAATCAGCCCCAGCATTTT.

The chain has TRBV7-2 and TRBJ2-1; 11 nucleotides match TRBD2. Germline CDR1 reads SGHTA; CDR2 reads FQGNSA. With V trimmed by 5 bases and J by 4 bases, 7 bases remained unmatched. This CDR3 is built from 16 residues. CDR3 residues: CASSRIAGGFYNEQFF. In nucleotides, the CDR3 is TGTGCCAGCAGCAGGATAGCGGGGGGGTTTTACAATGAGCAGTTCTTC.

The CDR3 loop is CASSETTGQGTGNQPQHF. The CDR3 DNA reads TGTGCCAGCAGTGAAACTACGGGACAGGGGACAGGCAATCAGCCCCAGCATTTT. The rearrangement uses TRBV6-1 and TRBJ1-5; the match to TRBD1 covers 10 bases. After removal of 2 bases from V and 2 bases from J, the junction contained 9 bases not matched to a gene. Looked up from germline, CDR1 is MNHNS and CDR2 is SASEGT. This CDR3 has 18 amino acids.

V usage is TRBV30 and J usage is TRBJ2-2; D gene uncertain. V was clipped by 1 base and J by 7 bases, with 4 bases between them. The CDR3 extends over 11 amino acids. The germline gives CDR1 GTSNPN, CDR2 SVGIG (reference sequence). CDR3 loop: CAWSGGGELFF. CDR3 nucleotides: TGTGCCTGGAGTGGGGGCGGGGAGCTGTTTTTT.

This chain uses TRBV15 with TRBJ2-1; possibly TRBD1 for D (6 bases). Between the trimmed V and J ends, which lost 1 base and 5 bases, there was a span of 12 bases. This CDR3 is built from 15 residues. CDR1 and CDR2 from the germline V gene are LNHNV and YYDKDF (reference sequence). The CDR3: CATSRATYRDNEQFF. In DNA, the CDR3 is TGTGCCACCAGCAGAGCAACTTACAGGGACAATGAGCAGTTCTTC.

The gene calls are TRBV9 and TRBJ2-4; 10 positions match TRBD1. TRBJ2-5 explains the end of the DNA better; the J call may be wrong. The CDR3 is made up of 16 amino acids. Per the germline V gene, CDR1 is SGDLS and CDR2 is YYNGEE. CDR3 sequence reads: CASSVGPGTGEETQYF. The DNA of the CDR3 is TGTGCCAGCAGCGTAGGCCCAGGGACAGGGGAAGAGACCCAGTACTTC.